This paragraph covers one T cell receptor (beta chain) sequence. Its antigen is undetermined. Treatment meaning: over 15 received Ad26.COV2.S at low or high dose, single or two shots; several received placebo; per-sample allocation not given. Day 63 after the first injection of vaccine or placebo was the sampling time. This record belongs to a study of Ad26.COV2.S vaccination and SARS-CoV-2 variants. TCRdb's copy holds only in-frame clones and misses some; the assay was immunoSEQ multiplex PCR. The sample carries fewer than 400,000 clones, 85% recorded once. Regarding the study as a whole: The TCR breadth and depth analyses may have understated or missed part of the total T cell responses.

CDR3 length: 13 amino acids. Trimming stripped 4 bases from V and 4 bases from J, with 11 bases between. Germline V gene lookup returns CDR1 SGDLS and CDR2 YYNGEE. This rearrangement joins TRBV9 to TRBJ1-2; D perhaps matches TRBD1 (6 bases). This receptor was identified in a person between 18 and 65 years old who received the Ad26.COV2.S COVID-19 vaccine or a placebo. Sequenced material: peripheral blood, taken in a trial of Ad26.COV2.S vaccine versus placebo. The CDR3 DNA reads TGTGCCAGCAGCTCCGCAGGGGTCTATGGCTACACCTTC. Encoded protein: CASSSAGVYGYTF. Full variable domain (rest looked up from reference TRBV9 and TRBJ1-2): DSGVTQTPKHLITATGQRVTLRCSPRSGDLSVYWYQQSLDQGLQFLIQYYNGEERAKGNILERFSAQQFPDLHSELNLSSLELGDSALYFCASSSAGVYGYTFGSGTRLTVV.